A selection of T cell receptor beta chains follows, all from one sample in a study of OX40 agonist ivuxolimab in advanced cancers. Libraries were prepared by immunoSEQ multiplex PCR; TCRdb keeps only in-frame clonotypes and omits some of them. Among fewer than 25,000 clones listed, about three quarters were seen once. The sample in question was CD4+ or CD8+ T cells sorted from blood, obtained in a trial of the OX40 agonist ivuxolimab. These TCRs come from an adult with an advanced solid tumor such as melanoma, head and neck, liver or kidney cancer. Both conserved end residues are part of each CDR3. D genes are given only for firm matches. Size is omitted from some rows. Given values are once, few, many or a class for expanded clones.

NA	TRBV7-9	NA	TRBJ2-3	CASSARGVGADTQYF	TGTGCCAGCAGCGCACGAGGGGTGGGAGCAGATACGCAGTATTTT
NA	TRBV2	NA	TRBJ2-7	CASATGEQYF	TGTGCCAGTGCAACGGGCGAGCAGTACTTC
NA	TRBV10-3	NA	TRBJ2-7	CAISESISYEQYF	TGTGCCATCAGTGAGTCGATCAGCTACGAGCAGTACTTC
NA	TRBV7-8	TRBD1	TRBJ2-7	CASSSTMDRGYEQYF	TGTGCCAGCAGCTCTACTATGGACAGGGGCTACGAGCAGTACTTC
NA	TRBV30	NA	TRBJ2-3	CAWSYSTDTQYF	TGTGCCTGGAGTTACAGCACAGATACGCAGTATTTT
NA	TRBV4-1	TRBD2	TRBJ2-7	CASSPNVVAGYEQYF	TGCGCCAGCAGTCCAAATGTTGTAGCGGGCTACGAGCAGTACTTC
NA	TRBV10-2	NA	TRBJ2-7	CASSEGDDSPYEQYF	TGCGCCAGCAGTGAAGGGGACGACAGCCCCTACGAGCAGTACTTC
NA	TRBV7-9	TRBD1	TRBJ1-1	CASSSLLPDRGPEAFF	TGTGCCAGCAGCTCACTTCTCCCGGACAGGGGGCCTGAAGCTTTCTTT
NA	TRBV5-4	TRBD1	TRBJ2-6	CASSQEGRGPGANVLTF	TGTGCCAGCAGCCAAGAGGGCAGGGGGCCTGGGGCCAACGTCCTGACTTTC
NA	TRBV2	TRBD2	TRBJ2-7	CASSGLAGPYEQYF	TGTGCCAGCAGTGGGCTAGCGGGACCCTACGAGCAGTACTTC
NA	TRBV27	TRBD1	TRBJ2-1	CASNSGQGGSYNEQFF	TGTGCCAGCAATTCGGGACAGGGGGGTTCCTACAATGAGCAGTTCTTC
medium-sized	TRBV7-9	NA	TRBJ2-3	CASSLQEYTQYF	TGTGCCAGCAGCTTACAAGAGTATACGCAGTATTTT
NA	TRBV28	TRBD1	TRBJ1-2	CASSREQGVFGGYTF	TGTGCCAGCAGCCGAGAACAGGGGGTTTTTGGTGGCTACACCTTC
NA	TRBV9	NA	TRBJ2-5	CASSPRQLINQETQYF	TGTGCCAGCAGCCCTAGACAGCTCATAAACCAAGAGACCCAGTACTTC
few	TRBV28	NA	TRBJ2-1	CASNLGLGYNEQFF	TGTGCCAGCAATCTAGGACTCGGGTACAATGAGCAGTTCTTC
NA	TRBV10-1	NA	TRBJ1-1	CASSSTRNTEAFF	TGCGCCAGCAGTTCGACCAGGAACACTGAAGCTTTCTTT
few	TRBV7-2	NA	TRBJ2-5	CASSLALGMETQYF	TGTGCCAGCAGCTTAGCGCTGGGGATGGAGACCCAGTACTTC
NA	TRBV7-9	NA	TRBJ2-2	CASSFARADTGELFF	TGTGCCAGCAGCTTTGCCAGGGCGGACACCGGGGAGCTGTTTTTT
NA	TRBV20-1	NA	TRBJ1-1	CSAEGVTEAFF	TGCAGTGCTGAGGGGGTGACTGAAGCTTTCTTT
NA	TRBV27	TRBD2	TRBJ2-1	CASSPGGSGSSYNEQFF	TGTGCCAGCAGCCCCGGTGGTAGCGGGAGCTCCTACAATGAGCAGTTCTTC
NA	TRBV6-6	NA	TRBJ1-3	CASSYSTFGNTIYF	TGTGCCAGCAGTTACTCCACTTTTGGAAACACCATATATTTT
NA	TRBV9	TRBD1	TRBJ2-7	CASSPGQGYEQYF	TGTGCCAGCAGCCCCGGACAGGGTTACGAGCAGTACTTC
NA	TRBV5-8	NA	TRBJ2-1	CASSLVVGDSSYNEQFF	TGTGCCAGCAGCTTGGTTGTTGGCGATTCCTCCTACAATGAGCAGTTCTTC
few	TRBV2	NA	TRBJ1-1	CASSSTGNTEAFF	TGTGCCAGCAGTTCGACAGGTAACACTGAAGCTTTCTTT
few	TRBV27	TRBD2	TRBJ2-7	CASRIAGGPHEQYF	TGTGCCAGCAGAATAGCGGGGGGGCCCCACGAGCAGTACTTC
NA	TRBV5-4	TRBD1	TRBJ1-4	CASSDRRGTGRGKLFF	TGTGCCAGCAGCGACAGACGGGGGACAGGGCGCGGAAAACTGTTTTTT
once	TRBV6-5	NA	TRBJ1-2	CASDTGAGNGYTF	TGTGCCAGTGATACAGGAGCAGGGAATGGCTACACCTTC
NA	TRBV6-1	TRBD1	TRBJ2-2	CASSEVQGTELFF	TGTGCCAGCAGTGAGGTACAGGGGACGGAGCTGTTTTTT
NA	TRBV30	TRBD2	TRBJ2-5	CAWSQVAGRGETQYF	TGTGCCTGGAGTCAAGTAGCGGGGAGAGGAGAGACCCAGTACTTC
once	TRBV28	NA	TRBJ2-4	CASSLSTITWLAKNIQYF	TGTGCCAGCAGTTTATCAACCATTACCTGGCTAGCCAAAAACATTCAGTACTTC
once	TRBV2	NA	TRBJ1-1	CASLPGVMNTEAFF	TGTGCCTCGCTACCGGGGGTCATGAACACTGAAGCTTTCTTT
medium-sized	TRBV7-8	TRBD1	TRBJ1-1	CASSFNRDRGMNTEAFF	TGTGCCAGCAGCTTCAATCGGGACAGGGGGATGAACACTGAAGCTTTCTTT
NA	TRBV4-2	TRBD2	TRBJ2-1	CASSRSSGSSVGSYNEQFF	TGTGCCAGCAGCCGTTCTAGCGGGAGTAGTGTGGGGTCCTACAATGAGCAGTTCTTC
NA	TRBV27	NA	TRBJ2-5	CASSWGGLETQYF	TGTGCCAGCAGTTGGGGGGGGCTGGAGACCCAGTACTTC
NA	TRBV27	NA	TRBJ1-4	CASSSLGTAHEKLFF	TGTGCCAGCAGTAGCCTGGGGACGGCTCATGAAAAACTGTTTTTT
NA	TRBV4-2	NA	TRBJ2-5	CASSQIEDDQYF	TGTGCCAGCAGCCAAATAGAGGACGACCAGTACTTC
NA	TRBV30	NA	TRBJ1-4	CAWSAKVDSTNEKLFF	TGTGCCTGGAGTGCGAAAGTTGATTCAACTAATGAAAAACTGTTTTTT
few	TRBV28	NA	TRBJ1-1	CASSLWDSMNTEAFF	TGTGCCAGCAGTTTATGGGACAGCATGAACACTGAAGCTTTCTTT
NA	TRBV5-6	TRBD1	TRBJ2-3	CASSQEGQGARDTQYF	TGTGCCAGCAGCCAAGAAGGACAGGGGGCGCGTGATACGCAGTATTTT
NA	TRBV28	NA	TRBJ1-4	CASSWGPEKLFF	TGTGCCAGCTCGTGGGGGCCAGAAAAACTGTTTTTT
NA	TRBV28	NA	TRBJ1-4	CASSFRTDEKLFF	TGTGCCAGCAGTTTTCGGACAGATGAAAAACTGTTTTTT
NA	TRBV28	TRBD2	TRBJ2-7	CASSRPGTRFEQYF	TGTGCCAGCAGTCGTCCCGGGACTAGGTTCGAGCAGTACTTC
NA	TRBV5-5	NA	TRBJ1-2	CASSLGGEPGYGYTF	TGTGCCAGCAGCTTGGGGGGCGAGCCAGGCTATGGCTACACCTTC
few	TRBV7-9	NA	TRBJ2-3	CASSSELELTDTQYF	TGTGCCAGCAGCTCCGAACTAGAACTCACAGATACGCAGTATTTT
NA	TRBV27	TRBD1	TRBJ1-2	CASSSGTGYYGYTF	TGTGCCAGCAGTTCCGGGACAGGGTATTATGGCTACACCTTC
NA	TRBV21-1	NA	TRBJ2-1	CASSKAGRGRTGVQFF	TGTGCCAGCAGCAAAGCCGGCAGGGGTAGGACCGGGGTGCAGTTCTTC
few	TRBV5-1	NA	TRBJ2-3	CASRWGGAETDTQYF	TGCGCCAGCAGGTGGGGGGGCGCAGAGACAGATACGCAGTATTTT
few	TRBV6-4	NA	TRBJ2-1	CASSPDPYNEQFF	TGTGCCAGCAGTCCGGACCCCTACAATGAGCAGTTCTTC
NA	TRBV7-8	NA	TRBJ2-3	CASSLERLRADTQYF	TGTGCCAGCAGCTTGGAGAGACTGCGGGCAGATACGCAGTATTTT